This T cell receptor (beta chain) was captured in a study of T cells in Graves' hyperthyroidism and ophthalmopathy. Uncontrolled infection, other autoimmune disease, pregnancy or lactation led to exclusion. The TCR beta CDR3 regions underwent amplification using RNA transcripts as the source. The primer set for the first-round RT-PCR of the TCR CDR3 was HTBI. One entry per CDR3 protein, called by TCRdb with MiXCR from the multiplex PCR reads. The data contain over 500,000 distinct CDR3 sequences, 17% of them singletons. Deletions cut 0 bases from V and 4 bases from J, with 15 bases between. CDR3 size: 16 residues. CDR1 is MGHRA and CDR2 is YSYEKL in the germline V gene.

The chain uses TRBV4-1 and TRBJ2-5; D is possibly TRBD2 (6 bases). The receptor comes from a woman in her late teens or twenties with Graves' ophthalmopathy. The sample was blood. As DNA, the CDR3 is TGCGCCAGCAGCCAAGACCCTTCCCCGGAGGGAGAGACCCAGTACTTC. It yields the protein CASSQDPSPEGETQYF.